This is a list of T cell receptor beta chains from one sample in a study of cytomegalovirus exposure and HLA in healthy donors. Repertoires were generated with immunoSEQ multiplex PCR, while TCRdb's copy carries only in-frame clones and drops some. The sample shows about 130,000 clones, about 68% of them seen only once. Sequenced material: PBMCs. The receptors come from a man aged 40-50 years in good health and CMV-seropositive. The CDR3 runs from the conserved cysteine through the conserved F or W. A D gene is named only where the DNA matches it firmly. Only some rows state a clone size, as once, few, many or a class for expanded clones.

clone_size d_call j_call v_call cdr3_nt cdr3_aa
NA TRBD1 TRBJ2-5 TRBV2 TGTGCCAGCAGGCAAACGACAGGGGGGAGAGGGACCCAGTACTTC CASRQTTGGRGTQYF
NA NA TRBJ1-1 TRBV6-6 TGTGCCAGCAGTTACTCGTACAGACCCACTGAAGCTTTCTTT CASSYSYRPTEAFF
NA TRBD1 TRBJ2-1 TRBV6-5 TGTGCCAGCAGTTACGGGACAGGGGCGCCGGGTGAGCAGTTCTTC CASSYGTGAPGEQFF
NA TRBD1 TRBJ1-1 TRBV10-3 TGTGCCACGGCCCGGGCAGGGGGGCAGAACACTGAAGCTTTCTTT CATARAGGQNTEAFF
NA NA TRBJ2-5 TRBV5-5 TGTGCCAGCAGCTTCGACCTGGACAGCACAGGAGAGACCCAGTACTTC CASSFDLDSTGETQYF
NA TRBD2 TRBJ2-1 TRBV2 TGTGCCAGCAGTGAGGTTAGGGAGGGCAATGAGCAGTTCTTC CASSEVREGNEQFF
NA NA TRBJ1-1 TRBV18 TGTGCCAGCTCATTCGGGGGCACTGAAGCTTTCTTT CASSFGGTEAFF
NA TRBD1 TRBJ1-2 TRBV13 TGTGCCAGCAGCGCAGGGGGCCTCGGCTATGGCTACACCTTC CASSAGGLGYGYTF
NA TRBD2 TRBJ2-3 TRBV5-6 TGTGCCAGCAGCCCCATTAGCGGGAGTACAGATACGCAGTATTTT CASSPISGSTDTQYF
NA NA TRBJ2-7 TRBV7-2 TGTGCCAGCAGCCCCTCGGACAGCCACTCCTACGAGCAGTACTTC CASSPSDSHSYEQYF
few TRBD1 TRBJ2-6 TRBV11-2 TGTGCCAGCAGCCCGACCCGCCGGGACAGGGGGCCTGGGGCCAACGTCCTGACTTTC CASSPTRRDRGPGANVLTF
NA TRBD1 TRBJ2-7 TRBV5-8 TGTGCCAGCAGCCCGAGGACAGGGCGAGGACGACCGTACGAGCAGTACTTC CASSPRTGRGRPYEQYF
NA NA TRBJ2-7 TRBV19 TGTGCCAGTAGTATGGGCCGGGAGTCCTACGAGCAGTACTTC CASSMGRESYEQYF
NA NA TRBJ2-2 TRBV11-2 TGTGCCAGCACCATAAGGACTGGTTACACCGGGGAGCTGTTTTTT CASTIRTGYTGELFF
NA TRBD2 TRBJ2-3 TRBV5-1 TGCGCCAGCAGCACGGAGCGGGGGAGCACAGATACGCAGTATTTT CASSTERGSTDTQYF
NA TRBD2 TRBJ2-1 TRBV7-2 TGTGCCAGCAGCCGCCAGGGCGGGAGGTATGAGCAGTTCTTC CASSRQGGRYEQFF
NA TRBD2 TRBJ2-7 TRBV10-3 TGTGCCATCAGTGACACTAGCGGGAGATGGGAGCAGTACTTC CAISDTSGRWEQYF
NA TRBD2 TRBJ2-3 TRBV29-1 TGCAGCGTTGTAAGGGACACTAGCGGGAGTTGGGTGGCGACAGATACGCAGTATTTT CSVVRDTSGSWVATDTQYF
NA TRBD2 TRBJ2-1 TRBV28 TGTGCCAGCAGTTTACGTGGACTAGCGGGTCGGAGTGAGCAGTTCTTC CASSLRGLAGRSEQFF
once TRBD2 TRBJ2-1 TRBV19 TGTGCCAGTAACCTAGCGGGACAGACGAACAATGAGCAGTTCTTC CASNLAGQTNNEQFF